This T cell receptor beta chain was sequenced during a study of blood T cells in healthy people across ages. Drawn from each donor were about 9 milliliters of peripheral blood. A remark on this clonotype: Its target is not known.

Study findings and constraints: From one million sequenced T cells, diversity estimates were lower bounds. CMV status of donors was not determined, possibly confounding expanded clonotype changes.

Sample-barcoded 5' priming and a J-beta primer mix drove a second PCR of about 6 to 12 cycles. Every molecule of cDNA carried a tag from a template-switch adaptor with 12 random nucleotides. Using its own MiXCR run on the 5' RACE reads, TCRdb lists one record per CDR3 protein. The data contain approximately 600,000 distinct CDR3 sequences, roughly 50% of them singletons. The germline CDR1 and CDR2 sequences are SNHLY and FYNNEI. CDR3 length: 15 amino acids. Trimming left V 4 bases short and J 4 bases short, with 14 bases between. The origin of this receptor is a man aged 55 to 70 in good health. The source material was blood. This chain uses TRBV2 with TRBJ2-1; D might be TRBD2 (5 bases). CDR3 protein: CASSGKREHYNEQFF. The CDR3 coding sequence is TGTGCCAGCAGTGGGAAGAGGGAGCATTACAATGAGCAGTTCTTC.